This entry lists 18 T cell receptor beta chains sequenced from one sample in a study of blood T cell repertoires in COVID-19. Measured with immunoSEQ multiplex PCR; TCRdb has only the in-frame clones, and not every one. The sample yields 200,000 or so clones, around 77% seen once. The specimen was peripheral blood. These receptors all stem from a man in his 60s with active or convalescent COVID-19.

This sequence joins TRBV11-2 and TRBJ2-2, with 8 bases that match TRBD1. Per germline, CDR1 SGHAT and CDR2 FQNNGV. V lost 2 bases to trimming and J lost 0 bases; unmatched junction nucleotides: 5. The CDR3 sequence is 17 residues long. CDR3 region: CASSLRTGHANTGELFF. The CDR3 bases are TGTGCCAGCAGCTTAAGGACAGGGCACGCGAACACCGGGGAGCTGTTTTTT.

The rearrangement uses TRBV7-2 and TRBJ1-2, with D hard to call. Per germline, CDR1 SGHTA and CDR2 FQGNSA. Trimming pared 6 bases from V and 0 bases from J, leaving 23 bases between. The CDR3 is made up of 18 amino acids. CDR3: CASSRFLDSHEANYGYTF. CDR3 bases: TGTGCCAGCAGTCGCTTCTTGGACTCCCATGAAGCTAACTATGGCTACACCTTC.

This clone was found a few times. The V and J genes are TRBV7-9 and TRBJ1-2; TRBD1 matches at 10 bases. There are 14 residues in the CDR3. V lost 0 bases, J lost 8 bases, and 3 bases stayed unmatched. Germline CDR1 and CDR2: SEHNR and FQNEAQ (reference sequence). In nucleotides, the CDR3 is TGTGCCAGCAGCTTAGCGGGGACAGGGGACGGCTACACCTTC. Translating it yields CASSLAGTGDGYTF.

J is TRBJ1-1 and V is TRBV7-9; D remains unclear. The CDR3 totals 13 residues. Germline V gene data show CDR1 as SEHNR and CDR2 as FQNEAQ (reference sequence). V lost 1 base and J 7 bases, leaving 10 bases between the germline ends. The CDR3 loop reads CASSLGRGDEAFF. The CDR3 nucleotides read TGTGCCAGCAGCTTAGGTCGGGGAGATGAAGCTTTCTTT.

The rearrangement joins TRBV28 to TRBJ1-1; 8 nucleotides match TRBD1. CDR3 size: 13 residues. The ends lost 6 bases at V and 11 bases at J; junction bases unmatched: 11. The germline gives CDR1 MDHEN, CDR2 SYDVKM. The CDR3 nucleotides read TGTGCCAGCAGCAGACAGCAGGGGGCGCGGGCTTTCTTT. Protein sequence: CASSRQQGARAFF.

The chain links TRBV6-5 to TRBJ2-7; TRBD1 aligns across 10 bases. V lost 6 bases, J lost 4 bases, and 6 bases stayed unmatched. Per germline, CDR1 MNHEY and CDR2 SVGAGI. There are 14 residues in the CDR3. The CDR3 spells CASRQGQGLYEQYF. CDR3 coding DNA: TGTGCCAGCAGGCAGGGACAGGGGTTATACGAGCAGTACTTC.

In its sample, this clone was seen a few times. The V and J genes are TRBV28 and TRBJ1-1, with unresolved D. There are 12 residues in the CDR3. The germline V and J ends were trimmed by 7 bases and 0 bases, with 6 bases remaining between them. CDR1 is MDHEN, CDR2 SYDVKM, per germline. CDR3 protein: CASKSVNTEAFF. CDR3 DNA sequence: TGTGCCAGCAAATCGGTGAACACTGAAGCTTTCTTT. Full variable domain (missing parts from reference TRBV28 and TRBJ1-1): DVKVTQSSRYLVKRTGEKVFLECVQDMDHENMFWYRQDPGLGLRLIYFSYDVKMKEKGDIPEGYSVSREKKERFSLILESASTNQTSMYLCASKSVNTEAFFGQGTRLTVV.

V is TRBV5-1 and J is TRBJ2-3; the match to TRBD1 covers 9 bases. This CDR3 has 15 amino acids. The V gene end was trimmed by 4 bases and the J gene end by 5 bases; junction bases not matched to a gene: 8. Germline V gene data show CDR1 as SGHRS and CDR2 as YFSETQ. CDR3 in amino acids: CASSGGQGGGDTQYF. CDR3 DNA sequence: TGCGCCAGCAGCGGGGGACAGGGAGGAGGAGATACGCAGTATTTT.

The chain is built from TRBV7-9 and TRBJ1-1; D call uncertain. The CDR3 runs to 13 residues. Per germline, CDR1 SEHNR and CDR2 FQNEAQ (reference sequence). Between the trimmed V and J ends, which lost 3 bases and 3 bases, there was a span of 8 bases. CDR3 nucleotide sequence: TGTGCCAGCAGCTTGAGCGGTGACACTGAAGCTTTCTTT. Translation: CASSLSGDTEAFF.

The chain links TRBV14 to TRBJ1-1, with unresolved D. This CDR3 has 13 residues. CDR1 SGHDN and CDR2 FVKESK come from the germline V gene. Between the trimmed V and J ends, which lost 2 bases and 5 bases, there was a span of 9 bases. The CDR3, as DNA: TGTGCCAGCAGCCAAATCCAGTTGACTGAAGCTTTCTTT. This sequence encodes CASSQIQLTEAFF.

The rearrangement links TRBV6-5 to TRBJ2-1; 13 positions match TRBD2. The CDR3 is made up of 15 amino acids. Germline loops: CDR1 MNHEY, CDR2 SVGAGI. V shed 2 bases and J 11 bases; nucleotides not matched to a gene: 6. CDR3 DNA: TGTGCCAGCAGTTACGGAGGACTAGCGGGAGTAAAGCAGTTCTTC. Translating gives CASSYGGLAGVKQFF.

This clone showed up just a few times. This chain's CDR3 is CASRFDLAGGKRLGDTQYF. The CDR3 bases are TGTGCAAGTCGCTTCGACTTGGCGGGAGGGAAGCGGCTGGGAGATACGCAGTATTTT. The rearrangement links TRBV12-2 to TRBJ2-3; the DNA was not compared with TRBD2, the D call given in the table. TRBV12-2 is classified as a pseudogene. The CDR3 has 19 amino acids.

This clone was counted only a few times. The chain is built from TRBV18 and TRBJ2-1, with 13 bases fitting TRBD2. J gave up 7 bases and V 3 bases, and 6 bases lay outside the gene matches. The CDR3 consists of 16 residues. Germline V lookup: CDR1 KGHSH, CDR2 LQKENI. CDR3 coding DNA: TGTGCCAGCTCACCCACCGGACTAGCGGGAGAGAATGAGCAGTTCTTC. Its protein product is CASSPTGLAGENEQFF. The full variable domain, its missing parts supplied by reference TRBV18 and TRBJ2-1, is NAGVMQNPRHLVRRRGQEARLRCSPMKGHSHVYWYRQLPEEGLKFMVYLQKENIIDESGMPKERFSAEFPKEGPSILRIQQVVRGDSAAYFCASSPTGLAGENEQFFGPGTRLTVL.

The chain employs TRBV19 and TRBJ2-4; TRBD2 matches 8 bases. The V gene end was trimmed by 4 bases and the J gene end by 1 base; junction bases not matched to a gene: 12. Per the germline V gene, CDR1 is LNHDA and CDR2 is SQIVND (reference sequence). CDR3 length equals 18 residues. CDR3 nucleotide sequence: TGTGCCAGTAGTACCCCAACGCAGCGCGGGAGGGCCAAAAACATTCAGTACTTC. It yields the protein CASSTPTQRGRAKNIQYF.

This CDR3 is CASSGGTSTIYEQYF. CDR3 nucleotides: TGTGCCAGCAGCGGGGGGACTAGCACAATCTACGAGCAGTACTTC. The chain recombines TRBV7-2 with TRBJ2-7; 9 positions agree with TRBD2. The CDR3 is 15 residues long. V was pared by 5 bases and J by 3 bases, with 8 bases of the junction left unmatched. CDR1 is SGHTA and CDR2 is FQGNSA in the germline V gene. Complete variable domain (other parts from reference TRBV7-2 and TRBJ2-7): GAGVSQSPSNKVTEKGKDVELRCDPISGHTALYWYRQSLGQGLEFLIYFQGNSAPDKSGLPSDRFSAERTGGSVSTLTIQRTQQEDSAVYLCASSGGTSTIYEQYFGPGTRLTVT.

V is TRBV5-1 and J is TRBJ2-3, with TRBD1 matching 8 bases. Germline V gene sequence: CDR1 SGHRS, CDR2 YFSETQ. V was clipped by 0 bases and J by 4 bases; unmatched bases: 7. The CDR3 is 16 residues long. The CDR3 DNA sequence: TGCGCCAGCAGCTTGGCGGGACAGGCGGGCTCAGATACGCAGTATTTT. Translating gives CASSLAGQAGSDTQYF.

The chain employs TRBV5-1 and TRBJ2-7; 7 positions agree with TRBD1. The V segment lost 0 bases and the J segment 3 bases; nucleotides outside the gene matches: 3. The CDR3 extends over 14 amino acids. The V gene's germline CDR1 is SGHRS and CDR2 YFSETQ. In DNA form, the CDR3 reads TGCGCCAGCAGCTTGGACCCAGGGGGCTACGAGCAGTACTTC. Translation gives CASSLDPGGYEQYF.

The chain couples TRBV5-6 to TRBJ2-2, with D possibly being TRBD1 (5 bases). In germline, CDR1 is SGHDT, CDR2 YYEEEE. The CDR3 is 17 amino acids. The germline V and J ends were trimmed by 3 bases and 6 bases, with 21 bases remaining between them. CDR3 amino acids: CASSSPRVGSGPGELFF. The CDR3 DNA reads as TGTGCCAGCAGCTCACCTCGGGTGGGCTCAGGGCCCGGGGAGCTGTTTTTT.